Listed below are T cell receptor beta chains from one sample, sequenced in a study of control samples from healthy donors and cancer patients. TCRdb's table, derived via immunoSEQ multiplex PCR, lists solely in-frame clones and lacks some. The table has about 58,000 clones, more than 70% seen once. The specimen was PBMCs. These receptors were taken from a woman aged 55-70 years with lung cancer. Each CDR3 is given with its conserved first and last residue. A D gene is named only where the DNA matches it firmly. Expanded clones are given a class, and other clones once, few, many or no size at all.

d_call	v_call	clone_size	j_call	cdr3_aa	cdr3_nt
.	TRBV5-1	.	TRBJ2-3	CASSLGQVTDTQYF	TGCGCCAGCAGCTTGGGACAGGTCACAGATACGCAGTATTTT
.	TRBV5-6	.	TRBJ1-1	CASSLNALNTEAFF	TGTGCCAGCAGCCTTAACGCTTTGAACACTGAAGCTTTCTTT
TRBD1	TRBV19	.	TRBJ1-5	CASSIARTGAQHF	TGTGCCAGTAGTATAGCCCGGACAGGGGCCCAGCATTTT
.	TRBV6-5	.	TRBJ2-7	CASTDGQSYEQYF	TGTGCCAGCACCGATGGACAGAGCTACGAGCAGTACTTC
.	TRBV5-1	.	TRBJ2-7	CASSPGQIAYEQYF	TGCGCCAGCAGCCCCGGACAGATTGCCTACGAGCAGTACTTC
TRBD2	TRBV24-1	.	TRBJ2-1	CATSDQRLTSGRISYNEQFF	TGTGCCACCAGTGACCAAAGGCTCACTAGCGGGAGGATCTCCTACAATGAGCAGTTCTTC
.	TRBV6-1	few	TRBJ1-2	CASSEAGGIYGYTF	TGTGCCAGCAGTGAGGCCGGGGGTATTTATGGCTACACCTTC
TRBD2	TRBV4-1	.	TRBJ2-4	CASSQAPGLAGGNLAKNIQYF	TGCGCCAGCAGCCAAGCCCCGGGACTAGCGGGGGGCAACCTAGCCAAAAACATTCAGTACTTC
.	TRBV2	.	TRBJ2-1	CASSESAEQFF	TGTGCCAGCAGTGAGTCCGCAGAGCAGTTCTTC
.	TRBV19	.	TRBJ1-1	CASSFRQNTEAFF	TGTGCCAGTAGTTTTAGGCAGAACACTGAAGCTTTCTTT
TRBD2	TRBV19	.	TRBJ2-3	CASSMTSGSLDTQYF	TGTGCCAGTAGTATGACTAGCGGGTCGTTAGATACGCAGTATTTT
.	TRBV12-5	.	TRBJ1-1	CASGSGTLNTEAFF	TGTGCTAGTGGTTCCGGGACCCTAAACACTGAAGCTTTCTTT
.	TRBV7-2	.	TRBJ1-5	CASSLVGGSNQPQHF	TGTGCCAGCAGCTTAGTAGGGGGGAGCAATCAGCCCCAGCATTTT
TRBD1	TRBV5-1	.	TRBJ1-4	CASRPGTGDEKLFF	TGCGCCAGCAGGCCCGGGACAGGGGATGAAAAACTGTTTTTT
.	TRBV6-1	once	TRBJ2-2	CASSEQGANTGELFF	TGTGCCAGCAGTGAGCAGGGCGCGAACACCGGGGAGCTGTTTTTT
TRBD1	TRBV11-3	.	TRBJ2-5	CASSRQGQETQYF	TGTGCCAGCAGCCGACAGGGCCAAGAGACCCAGTACTTC
.	TRBV3-1/TRBV3-2	.	TRBJ1-2	CASSLRGSVYGYTF	TGTGCCAGCAGCCTCAGGGGCTCAGTTTATGGCTACACCTTC
TRBD1	TRBV3-1/TRBV3-2	.	TRBJ1-2	CASSQGQGKGYTF	TGTGCCAGCAGCCAAGGACAGGGGAAAGGCTACACCTTC
.	TRBV28	.	TRBJ1-1	CASSLQGRRATEAFF	TGTGCCAGCAGTTTACAGGGGCGTCGGGCCACTGAAGCTTTCTTT
TRBD2	TRBV27	once	TRBJ2-3	CASRIAGGRTDTQYF	TGTGCCAGCCGAATAGCGGGGGGGAGAACAGATACGCAGTATTTT
.	TRBV11-2	.	TRBJ2-5	CASSPRRTVQETQYF	TGTGCCAGCAGCCCCCGTAGAACAGTCCAAGAGACCCAGTACTTC
TRBD1	TRBV5-4	.	TRBJ2-5	CASSLGGQGSQETQYF	TGTGCCAGCAGCTTGGGGGGACAGGGCTCCCAAGAGACCCAGTACTTC
.	TRBV9	.	TRBJ1-2	CASSLGGYYGYTF	TGTGCCAGCTCCCTAGGGGGGTACTATGGCTACACCTTC
.	TRBV29-1	.	TRBJ1-4	CSVVIDRGEKLFF	TGCAGCGTTGTAATCGATCGGGGCGAAAAACTGTTTTTT
.	TRBV9	.	TRBJ1-6	CASSARQANSPLHF	TGTGCCAGCAGCGCCCGACAGGCTAATTCACCCCTCCACTTT
.	TRBV20-1	.	TRBJ1-5	CSASREEGNQPQHF	TGCAGTGCTAGTCGAGAGGAGGGCAATCAGCCCCAGCATTTT
.	TRBV12-3/TRBV12-4	few	TRBJ1-5	CASSLVLDQPQHF	TGTGCCAGCAGTTTAGTCCTCGATCAGCCCCAGCATTTT
.	TRBV4-1	medium-sized	TRBJ1-5	CASSQAQGQPQHF	TGCGCCAGCAGCCAAGCCCAGGGGCAGCCCCAGCATTTT
.	TRBV19	.	TRBJ2-3	CASMAVGVRDTQYF	TGTGCCAGTATGGCAGTTGGGGTGAGAGATACGCAGTATTTT
.	TRBV19	.	TRBJ2-7	CASSMGDGEQYF	TGTGCCAGTAGTATGGGGGACGGAGAGCAGTACTTC
.	TRBV7-2	.	TRBJ2-1	CASSLIQMVYNEQFF	TGTGCCAGCAGCTTAATACAAATGGTTTACAATGAGCAGTTCTTC
.	TRBV16	.	TRBJ2-1	CASSLFAWRAGYNEQFF	TGTGCCAGCAGCCTATTTGCCTGGCGGGCGGGTTACAATGAGCAGTTCTTC
.	TRBV4-1	.	TRBJ2-4	CASSQGNVERLKNIQYF	TGCGCCAGCAGCCAAGGGAATGTGGAGCGCCTCAAAAACATTCAGTACTTC
.	TRBV5-1	.	TRBJ2-1	CASSGSSYNEQFF	TGCGCCAGCAGCGGGAGTTCCTACAATGAGCAGTTCTTC
.	TRBV11-2	.	TRBJ1-2	CASSLGGGGYTF	TGTGCCAGCAGCTTAGGGGGGGGTGGCTACACCTTC
.	TRBV4-1	.	TRBJ2-7	CASSQTRVNSYGQYF	TGCGCCAGCAGCCAAACAAGGGTCAACTCCTACGGGCAGTACTTC
.	TRBV6-5	.	TRBJ2-7	CASKTSTKSYYEQYF	TGTGCCAGCAAGACCTCGACTAAATCCTACTACGAGCAGTACTTC
.	TRBV6-2/TRBV6-3	.	TRBJ1-3	CASSRDPGNTIYF	TGTGCCAGCAGCAGGGACCCTGGAAACACCATATATTTT
.	TRBV7-3	.	TRBJ2-1	CASSVTGTYNEQFF	TGTGCCAGCAGCGTGACAGGTACATACAATGAGCAGTTCTTC
.	TRBV2	few	TRBJ2-2	CASTLLGAMNTGELFF	TGTGCCAGCACCCTCCTCGGCGCGATGAACACCGGGGAGCTGTTTTTT
TRBD1	TRBV19	.	TRBJ1-5	CATHLVRQGLRYSNQPQHF	TGTGCCACTCACCTCGTCCGACAGGGGCTTCGATATAGCAATCAGCCCCAGCATTTT
.	TRBV9	.	TRBJ2-6	CASSPSAGNGANVLTF	TGTGCCAGCAGCCCTTCTGCAGGGAACGGGGCCAACGTCCTGACTTTC
.	TRBV7-3	.	TRBJ2-7	CASSSTGVEQYF	TGTGCCAGCAGCTCAACGGGCGTTGAGCAGTACTTC